This T cell receptor (beta chain) is drawn from a study of T-cell reconstitution after alpha-beta-depleted transplantation in children. General observations from the study: In patients about two months after transplant, alpha-beta T cells reportedly arose from several hundred expanded graft clones.

At least ten counts were recorded for this clonotype. Antigen: not known. After removal of 3 bases from V and 6 bases from J, the junction contained 5 bases not matched to a gene. CDR1 and CDR2 from the germline V gene are SGHRS and YFSETQ. The CDR3 is 14 residues long. During its preparation, the TCRbeta library received unique molecular identifiers. TCRdb reprocessed the PCR reads via MiXCR and lists one record per CDR3 protein. The sample contains hundreds of thousands of distinct CDR3 sequences, 13% of which appear only once. The genes are TRBV5-1 and TRBJ2-3, with TRBD2 matching over 9 bases. The TCR originated in a male patient younger than 18 who had a stem cell transplant for acute myeloid leukemia, so the T cells may come from the graft donor. The sequencing used PBMCs, mostly from graft donor cells, collected 360 days after TCRalphabeta/CD19-depleted stem cell transplant. The CDR3 here is CASSWGTSSDTQYF. In nucleotides, the CDR3 is TGCGCCAGCAGCTGGGGGACTAGCTCGGATACGCAGTATTTT.